Shown below are 28 T cell receptor beta chains from a single sample sequenced in a study of T-cell memory formation after mild COVID-19. TCRdb processed the 5' RACE reads anew with MiXCR; each CDR3 protein has one entry. Of tens of thousands of distinct CDR3 sequences listed, around 30% are singletons. The sequenced material came from PBMCs or a T cell subset sorted from them (not recorded which). Receptors were obtained from a man younger than 35 who had mild COVID-19 (a few samples of this study predate the infection). Cell type and time point are not known.

V and J are TRBV4-1 and TRBJ1-2, with 7 nucleotides matching TRBD1. CDR1 is MGHRA and CDR2 is YSYEKL in the germline V gene. V shed 5 bases and J 6 bases; nucleotides not matched to a gene: 9. The length of the CDR3 is 14 residues. This CDR3 is CASSSAQGINGYTF. CDR3 coding DNA: TGCGCCAGCAGCTCAGCACAGGGGATAAATGGCTACACCTTC.

The V gene is TRBV29-1, the J gene TRBJ1-3; weak D call: TRBD1 (5 bases). Germline values: CDR1 SQVTM, CDR2 ANQGSEA. V lost 4 bases, J lost 4 bases, and 11 bases lay in between. The CDR3 has 13 residues. The DNA of the CDR3 is TGCAGCGTTGCTAGGGGTTCAGGAAACACCATATATTTT. It encodes CSVARGSGNTIYF. Full variable domain (remainder filled in from reference TRBV29-1 and TRBJ1-3): SAVISQKPSRDICQRGTSLTIQCQVDSQVTMMFWYRQQPGQSLTLIATANQGSEATYESGFVIDKFPISRPNLTFSTLTVSNMSPEDSSIYLCSVARGSGNTIYFGEGSWLTVV.

The chain uses TRBV19 and TRBJ1-1; D unclear. Germline V gene lookup returns CDR1 LNHDA and CDR2 SQIVND (reference sequence). Trimming shortened V by 7 bases and J by 0 bases, and 12 bases separated the two germline ends. CDR3 size: 14 residues. Here the CDR3 reads CASMSGLMNTEAFF. The DNA of the CDR3 is TGTGCCAGTATGTCCGGGCTGATGAACACTGAAGCTTTCTTT.

This clonotype was picked up a small number of times. The chain recombines TRBV5-1 with TRBJ2-7, with 11 bases that match TRBD1. The V segment lost 4 bases and the J segment 7 bases; nucleotides outside the gene matches: 10. The CDR3 covers 15 residues. CDR1 and CDR2 from the germline V gene are SGHRS and YFSETQ. CDR3 DNA: TGCGCCAGCAGCCCCGCCGGGACAGGGGGAAGGGAGCAGTACTTC. It yields the protein CASSPAGTGGREQYF. Variable domain in full (rest from reference TRBV5-1 and TRBJ2-7): KAGVTQTPRYLIKTRGQQVTLSCSPISGHRSVSWYQQTPGQGLQFLFEYFSETQRNKGNFPGRFSGRQFSNSRSEMNVSTLELGDSALYLCASSPAGTGGREQYFGPGTRLTVT.

This clonotype was detected only a few times. The genes are TRBV4-1 and TRBJ1-1, with D maybe TRBD1 (6 bases). Trimming removed 6 bases from V and 5 bases from J, with 16 bases in between. CDR3 length equals 14 residues. CDR1 and CDR2 from the germline V gene are MGHRA and YSYEKL. The CDR3 nucleotides read TGCGCCAGCAGAGGGGGGGGCCAGTTGACTGAAGCTTTCTTT. Translated: CASRGGGQLTEAFF.

This chain uses TRBV3-1 with TRBJ2-1; D is perhaps TRBD2 (5 bases). Germline CDR1 is LGHDT and CDR2 is YNNKEL (reference sequence). With 0 bases removed from V and 4 bases from J, the gap between germline ends came to 16 bases. The length of the CDR3 is 17 residues. In DNA, the CDR3 is TGTGCCAGCAGCCAAGAAACGGGAAGGTCCAGTTACAATGAGCAGTTCTTC. Protein: CASSQETGRSSYNEQFF.

CDR3 region: CASSPLAPPQYF. DNA for the CDR3: TGTGCCAGCAGCCCTCTGGCTCCGCCGCAGTATTTT. The V call is TRBV6-2 or TRBV6-3, the J call TRBJ2-3; D is uncertain. V was shortened by 6 bases and J by 10 bases, with 14 bases between the two germline ends. CDR3 length equals 12 residues. Germline V gives CDR1 MNHEY, CDR2 SVGEGT.

The chain is built from TRBV7-2 and TRBJ2-3; 8 bases are a match to TRBD1. This CDR3 has 14 residues. Germline lookup yields CDR1 SGHTA and CDR2 FQGNSA. The J segment lost 4 bases and the V segment lost 5 bases, leaving 5 bases of the junction unmatched. CDR3 protein: CASSIGQGADTQYF. The CDR3 DNA sequence: TGTGCCAGCAGCATCGGACAGGGAGCAGATACGCAGTATTTT.

The chain links TRBV4-1 to TRBJ2-5, with D perhaps TRBD2 (5 bases). Germline values: CDR1 MGHRA, CDR2 YSYEKL. Trimming pared 0 bases from V and 5 bases from J, leaving 16 bases between. The CDR3 sequence is 16 residues long. CDR3 in amino acids: CASSQEGGTRLETQYF. The CDR3 DNA sequence: TGCGCCAGCAGCCAAGAAGGAGGAACTAGATTGGAGACCCAGTACTTC.

CDR3 amino acids: CASSGQVLSYEQYF. In DNA form, the CDR3 reads TGTGCCAGCAGTGGACAGGTCCTCTCCTACGAGCAGTACTTC. The chain links TRBV12-3 or TRBV12-4 to TRBJ2-7; 7 bases fit TRBD1. This CDR3 has 14 residues. Trimming took 5 bases from V and 0 from J; bases not matched to a gene: 4.

By share of the sample, this clonotype is large. This CDR3 is CASSAVANTGELFF. CDR3 nucleotides: TGTGCCAGCAGCGCAGTCGCGAACACCGGGGAGCTGTTTTTT. The chain carries TRBV7-8 and TRBJ2-2, with D unclear. V dropped 5 bases and J dropped 0 bases, with 7 bases sitting between them. This CDR3 is 14 amino acids long. The germline V gene has CDR1 SGHVS and CDR2 FQNEAQ.

This clonotype has a handful of counts. This sequence joins TRBV7-9 and TRBJ2-1; 8 nucleotides agree with TRBD2. CDR3 length equals 14 residues. The germline V gene encodes CDR1 SEHNR and CDR2 FQNEAQ (reference sequence). V shed 7 bases, J shed 10 bases, and the junction held 12 bases outside the gene matches. CDR3 sequence reads: CASTGTSGVKEQFF. Here the CDR3 DNA reads TGTGCCAGCACCGGGACTAGTGGGGTGAAGGAGCAGTTCTTC.

The sample holds one count of this clonotype. J is TRBJ2-1 and V is TRBV9; 9 nucleotides line up with TRBD2. The CDR3 sequence is 15 residues long. Germline CDR1 is SGDLS and CDR2 is YYNGEE. Trimming at V came to 3 bases and at J to 7 bases, leaving 8 bases not matched to a gene. The CDR3 spells CASSASGIVWNEQFF. In nucleotides, the CDR3 is TGTGCCAGCAGCGCTAGCGGGATCGTGTGGAATGAGCAGTTCTTC.

In its sample, this clonotype was seen a few times. The chain joins TRBV6-5 to TRBJ1-1; D not certain. The ends were cut back, 6 bases at V and 4 bases at J, with 15 bases in the middle. CDR3 length: 14 residues. Germline lookup yields CDR1 MNHEY and CDR2 SVGAGI. CDR3 nucleotides: TGTGCCAGCAGAACGGGTGGACCGAGCACTGAAGCTTTCTTT. This sequence encodes CASRTGGPSTEAFF.

The J gene is TRBJ1-2, the V gene TRBV10-3; D is uncertain. Germline V lookup: CDR1 ENHRY, CDR2 SYGVKD. Trimming took 0 bases from V and 0 from J, leaving 17 bases between them. The CDR3 length is 18 residues. CDR3: CAISESVIPTLANYGYTF. CDR3 nucleotide sequence: TGTGCCATCAGTGAGTCGGTGATCCCTACTCTGGCTAACTATGGCTACACCTTC.

At least ten counts were recorded for this clonotype. The chain combines TRBV20-1 with TRBJ1-1, with unresolved D. The length of the CDR3 is 12 residues. Looked up from germline, CDR1 is DFQATT and CDR2 is SNEGSKA (reference sequence). The V end was cut by 4 bases, the J end by 1 base, with 7 bases between. The CDR3 bases are TGCAGTGCTATTCCGGGGAACACTGAAGCTTTCTTT. Residues: CSAIPGNTEAFF.

The V call is TRBV6-2 or TRBV6-3, the J call TRBJ1-2; a weak D match, TRBD1 (5 bases). Trimming pared 8 bases from V and 4 bases from J, leaving 17 bases between. Germline V lookup: CDR1 MNHEY, CDR2 SVGEGT. This CDR3 spans 14 amino acids. CDR3 loop: CASCDSGGGYGYTF. The CDR3 DNA is TGTGCCAGCTGCGACTCCGGCGGGGGCTATGGCTACACCTTC.

V gene TRBV7-2 combines with J gene TRBJ2-4; no reliable D call. V was shortened by 4 bases and J by 3 bases, with 19 bases between the two germline ends. The CDR3 length is 17 residues. Germline loops: CDR1 SGHTA, CDR2 FQGNSA. The CDR3 sequence: CASSSTGGVADKNIQYF. The CDR3 DNA is TGTGCCAGCAGCTCGACCGGTGGCGTCGCCGACAAAAACATTCAGTACTTC.

The chain couples TRBV9 to TRBJ2-1, with D possibly matching TRBD2 (6 bases). The CDR3 spans 14 residues. The V gene lost 0 bases and the J gene lost 3 bases, with 7 bases spanning the gap. Germline V CDR1 and CDR2: SGDLS, YYNGEE. CDR3 loop: CASSVVRDYNEQFF. CDR3 in DNA: TGTGCCAGCAGCGTAGTGCGGGACTACAATGAGCAGTTCTTC.

This clonotype has a handful of counts. This chain uses TRBV11-2 with TRBJ2-5, with 7 bases lining up with TRBD2. Germline V lookup: CDR1 SGHAT, CDR2 FQNNGV. The CDR3 length is 15 residues. J gave up 2 bases and V 5 bases, and 8 bases lay outside the gene matches. This CDR3 is CASSPSWGGQETQYF. The CDR3 nucleotides read TGTGCCAGCAGCCCCTCCTGGGGGGGGCAAGAGACCCAGTACTTC.

This clonotype occurred many times. V and J are TRBV12-3 or TRBV12-4 and TRBJ2-3; 10 bases are a match to TRBD1. The V and J ends lost 1 base and 2 bases, in that order; junction bases with no gene match: 3. The CDR3 spans 16 residues. Here the CDR3 reads CASSLGQGATTDTQYF. Here the CDR3 DNA reads TGTGCCAGCAGTTTAGGACAGGGGGCCACCACAGATACGCAGTATTTT.

The J gene is TRBJ2-3, the V gene TRBV7-3; D is uncertain. The CDR3 contains 16 residues. The V gene lost 5 bases and the J gene lost 3 bases, with 18 bases spanning the gap. Germline V gene lookup returns CDR1 SGHTA and CDR2 FQGTGA. CDR3 DNA sequence: TGTGCCAGCAGCCCCGGTAGATTGGGCAGAACAGATACGCAGTATTTT. Protein sequence: CASSPGRLGRTDTQYF.

The chain employs TRBV3-2 and TRBJ2-7; the tabulated D call, TRBD2, remains unverified against the DNA. TRBV3-2 is listed as a pseudogene. The length of the CDR3 is 14 residues. The CDR3 coding sequence is TGTGCCAGCAGCCACGGGAGGGCTTGGTTTGAGCAGTACGTC. This sequence encodes CASSHGRAWFEQYV.

The CDR3 DNA follows: TGTGCCAGCAGCTACCCGACAGGGGTGAATGAGCAGTTCTTC. Translation: CASSYPTGVNEQFF. The chain uses TRBV12-3 or TRBV12-4 and TRBJ2-1; 8 positions agree with TRBD1. Trimming removed 6 bases from V and 7 bases from J; junction bases left unmatched: 8. The CDR3 covers 14 residues.

This clonotype appeared a few times. This sequence joins TRBV2 and TRBJ2-1, with a tentative D call TRBD1 (6 bases). The CDR3 loop spans 14 amino acids. V lost 7 bases to trimming and J lost 4 bases, with 14 bases between them. Germline CDR1 reads SNHLY; CDR2 reads FYNNEI. CDR3 amino acids: CASTGTPTYNEQFF. The CDR3 DNA sequence: TGTGCCAGCACCGGGACACCCACGTACAATGAGCAGTTCTTC.

This clonotype showed up just a few times. The chain carries TRBV28 and TRBJ1-1; the D gene is possibly TRBD1 (5 bases). Per germline, CDR1 MDHEN and CDR2 SYDVKM. V was clipped by 5 bases and J by 1 base, with 26 bases between them. The CDR3 is 19 residues long. CDR3 nucleotides: TGTGCCAGCAGTACTAGGGGCCAGGAATACCCAACAGAGAACACTGAAGCTTTCTTT. Translating it yields CASSTRGQEYPTENTEAFF.

J is TRBJ2-7 and V is TRBV29-1; D remains ambiguous. Between the trimmed V and J ends, which lost 4 bases and 1 base, there was a span of 8 bases. CDR1 and CDR2 from the germline V gene are SQVTM and ANQGSEA. The CDR3 runs to 12 residues. Here the CDR3 reads CSVGDTSYEQYF. CDR3 bases: TGCAGCGTTGGGGATACATCCTACGAGCAGTACTTC.

The V call is TRBV27, the J call TRBJ2-7, with unresolved D. The germline V and J ends were trimmed by 5 bases and 0 bases, with 8 bases remaining between them. Germline lookup yields CDR1 MNHEY and CDR2 SMNVEV (reference sequence). The CDR3 loop spans 13 amino acids. The CDR3 here is CASSIMSSYEQYF. As DNA, the CDR3 is TGTGCCAGCAGTATCATGAGCTCCTACGAGCAGTACTTC.